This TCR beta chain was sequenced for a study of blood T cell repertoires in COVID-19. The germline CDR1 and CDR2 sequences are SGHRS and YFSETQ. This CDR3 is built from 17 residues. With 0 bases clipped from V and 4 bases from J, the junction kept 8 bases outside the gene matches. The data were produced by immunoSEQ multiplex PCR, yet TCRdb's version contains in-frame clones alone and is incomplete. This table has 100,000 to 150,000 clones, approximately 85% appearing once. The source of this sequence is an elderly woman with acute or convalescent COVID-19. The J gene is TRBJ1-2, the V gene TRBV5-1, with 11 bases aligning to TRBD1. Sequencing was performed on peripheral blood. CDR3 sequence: CASSLGGQGAVSYGYTF. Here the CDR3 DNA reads TGCGCCAGCAGCTTGGGAGGACAGGGGGCTGTCAGCTATGGCTACACCTTC. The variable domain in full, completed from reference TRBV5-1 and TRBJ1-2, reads KAGVTQTPRYLIKTRGQQVTLSCSPISGHRSVSWYQQTPGQGLQFLFEYFSETQRNKGNFPGRFSGRQFSNSRSEMNVSTLELGDSALYLCASSLGGQGAVSYGYTFGSGTRLTVV.